A single TCR beta chain is shown here with its context. The table came from immunoSEQ multiplex PCR; TCRdb's copy has only in-frame clones and leaves some out. The sample lists approximately 2,200,000 clones; 85% to 95% were seen once. The sample originates from a study of shared clonotypes between healthy human individuals. As defined, naive CD8 cells were CD45RO-negative and positively selected for CCR7, with terminally differentiated effector memory CD45RA+ cells excluded. The sequenced material came from naive CD8+ T cells from PBMCs. The source is a man aged 18 to 29 in good health. Some clones in this sample may be carry-over from other donors' samples.

The CDR3 loop reads CASRKDRANQPQHF. The CDR3 DNA is TGTGCCAGCAGAAAAGACAGGGCCAATCAGCCCCAGCATTTT. V gene TRBV6-6 combines with J gene TRBJ1-5, with 7 bases fitting TRBD1. This CDR3 contains 14 residues. From germline, CDR1 is MNHNY and CDR2 SVGAGI (reference sequence). V trimming: 6 bases; J trimming: 3 bases; junction bases outside the gene matches: 5.